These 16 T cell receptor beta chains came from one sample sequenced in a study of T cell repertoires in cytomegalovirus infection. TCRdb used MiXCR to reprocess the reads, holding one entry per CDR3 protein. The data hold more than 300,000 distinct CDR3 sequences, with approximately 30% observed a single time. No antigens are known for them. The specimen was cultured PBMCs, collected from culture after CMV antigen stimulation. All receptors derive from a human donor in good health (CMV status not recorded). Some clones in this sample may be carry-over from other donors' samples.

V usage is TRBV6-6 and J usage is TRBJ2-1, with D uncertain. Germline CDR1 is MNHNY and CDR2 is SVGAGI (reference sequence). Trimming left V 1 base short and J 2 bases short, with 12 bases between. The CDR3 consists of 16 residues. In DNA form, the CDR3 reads TGTGCCAGCAGTTACTTTTCTAGTGGCCCCTACAATGAGCAGTTCTTC. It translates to CASSYFSSGPYNEQFF.

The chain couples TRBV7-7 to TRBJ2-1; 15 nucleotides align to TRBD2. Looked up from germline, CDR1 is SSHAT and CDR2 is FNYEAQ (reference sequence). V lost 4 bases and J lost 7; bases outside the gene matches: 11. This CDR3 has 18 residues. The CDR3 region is CASSSVPGLAGGSNEQFF. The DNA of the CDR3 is TGTGCCAGCAGCTCCGTCCCGGGACTAGCGGGAGGTTCGAATGAGCAGTTCTTC. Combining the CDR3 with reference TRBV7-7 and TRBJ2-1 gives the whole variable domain GAGVSQSPRYKVTKRGQDVTLRCDPISSHATLYWYQQALGQGPEFLTYFNYEAQPDKSGLPSDRFSAERPEGSISTLTIQRTEQRDSAMYRCASSSVPGLAGGSNEQFFGPGTRLTVL.

The CDR3 loop is CASLGLATNNEQFF. The CDR3 coding sequence is TGTGCCAGCTTGGGACTAGCGACTAACAATGAGCAGTTCTTC. The V gene is TRBV2, the J gene TRBJ2-1, with 10 bases aligning to TRBD2. Germline V CDR1 and CDR2: SNHLY, FYNNEI. The CDR3 runs 14 residues. V shed 8 bases and J 5 bases; nucleotides not matched to a gene: 6.

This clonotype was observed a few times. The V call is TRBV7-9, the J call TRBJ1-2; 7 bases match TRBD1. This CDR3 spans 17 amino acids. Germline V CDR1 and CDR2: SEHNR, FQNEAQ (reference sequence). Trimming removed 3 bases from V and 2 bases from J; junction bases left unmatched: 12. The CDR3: CASSFPGQPAINYGYTF. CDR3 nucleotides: TGTGCCAGCAGCTTCCCGGGACAGCCCGCGATCAACTATGGCTACACCTTC.

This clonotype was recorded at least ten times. Here the CDR3 DNA reads TGTGCCAGCAGCTTAACCTTCGAGGCGCATAACCCCTACGAGCAGTACGTC. This sequence encodes CASSLTFEAHNPYEQYV. J is TRBJ2-7 and V is TRBV7-2; D remains unclear. Germline CDR1 SGHTA, CDR2 FQGNSA. The germline V and J ends were trimmed by 2 bases and 2 bases, with 19 bases remaining between them. This CDR3 has 17 amino acids.

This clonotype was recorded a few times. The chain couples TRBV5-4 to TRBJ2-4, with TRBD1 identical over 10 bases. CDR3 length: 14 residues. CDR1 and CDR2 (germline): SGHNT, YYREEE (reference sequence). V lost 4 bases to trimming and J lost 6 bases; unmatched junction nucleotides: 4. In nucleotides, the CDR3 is TGTGCCAGCAGCGACAGGGGGCGCCGAAACATTCAGTACTTC. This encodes CASSDRGRRNIQYF. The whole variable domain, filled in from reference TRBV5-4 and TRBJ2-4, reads ETGVTQSPTHLIKTRGQQVTLRCSSQSGHNTVSWYQQALGQGPQFIFQYYREEENGRGNFPPRFSGLQFPNYSSELNVNALELDDSALYLCASSDRGRRNIQYFGAGTRLSVL.

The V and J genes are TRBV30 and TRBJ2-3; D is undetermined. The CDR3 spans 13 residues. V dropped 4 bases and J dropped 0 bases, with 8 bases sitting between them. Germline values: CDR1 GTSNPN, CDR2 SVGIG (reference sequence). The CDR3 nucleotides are TGTGCCTGGACATACGGGAGCACAGATACGCAGTATTTT. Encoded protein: CAWTYGSTDTQYF.

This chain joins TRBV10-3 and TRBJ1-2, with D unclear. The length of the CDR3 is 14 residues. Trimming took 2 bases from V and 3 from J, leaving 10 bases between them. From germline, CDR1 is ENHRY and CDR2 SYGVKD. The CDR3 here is CAISESVGYYGYTF. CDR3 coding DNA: TGTGCCATCAGTGAGAGTGTGGGGTACTATGGCTACACCTTC.

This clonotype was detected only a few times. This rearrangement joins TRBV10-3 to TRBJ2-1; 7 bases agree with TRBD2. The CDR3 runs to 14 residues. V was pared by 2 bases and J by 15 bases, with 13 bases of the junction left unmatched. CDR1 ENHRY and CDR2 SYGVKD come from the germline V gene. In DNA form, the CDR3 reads TGTGCCATCAGTGAGACCACCTTTGCGGGAGATGGGTTCTTC. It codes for CAISETTFAGDGFF.

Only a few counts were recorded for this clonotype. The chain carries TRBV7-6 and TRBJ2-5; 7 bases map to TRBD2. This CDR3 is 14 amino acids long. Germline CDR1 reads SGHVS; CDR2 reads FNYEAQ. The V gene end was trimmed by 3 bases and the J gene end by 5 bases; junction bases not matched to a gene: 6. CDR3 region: CASSFGSGIETQYF. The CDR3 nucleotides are TGTGCCAGCAGCTTTGGAAGCGGGATCGAGACCCAGTACTTC. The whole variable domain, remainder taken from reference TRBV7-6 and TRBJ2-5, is GAGVSQSPRYKVTKRGQDVALRCDPISGHVSLYWYRQALGQGPEFLTYFNYEAQQDKSGLPNDRFSAERPEGSISTLTIQRTEQRDSAMYRCASSFGSGIETQYFGPGTRLLVL.

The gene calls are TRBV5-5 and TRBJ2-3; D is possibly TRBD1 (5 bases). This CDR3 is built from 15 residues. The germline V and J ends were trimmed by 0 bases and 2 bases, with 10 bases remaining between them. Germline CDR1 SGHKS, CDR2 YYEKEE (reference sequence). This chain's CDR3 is CASSLAGKSTDTQYF. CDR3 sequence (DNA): TGTGCCAGCAGCTTGGCAGGGAAATCCACAGATACGCAGTATTTT.

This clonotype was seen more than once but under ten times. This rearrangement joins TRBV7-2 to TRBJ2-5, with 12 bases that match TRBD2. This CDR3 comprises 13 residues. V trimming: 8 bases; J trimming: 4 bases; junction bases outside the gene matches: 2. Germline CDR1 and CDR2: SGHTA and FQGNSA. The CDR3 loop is CASRGLAGETQYF. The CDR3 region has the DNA TGTGCCAGCCGGGGACTAGCGGGAGAGACCCAGTACTTC.

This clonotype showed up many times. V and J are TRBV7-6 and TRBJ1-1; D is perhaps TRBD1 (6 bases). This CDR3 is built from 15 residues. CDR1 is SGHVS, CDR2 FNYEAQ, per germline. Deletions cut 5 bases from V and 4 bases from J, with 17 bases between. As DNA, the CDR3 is TGTGCCAGCAGCCCCGGGCAGGGGTTGGGCACTGAAGCTTTCTTT. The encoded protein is CASSPGQGLGTEAFF. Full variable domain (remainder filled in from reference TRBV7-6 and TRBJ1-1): GAGVSQSPRYKVTKRGQDVALRCDPISGHVSLYWYRQALGQGPEFLTYFNYEAQQDKSGLPNDRFSAERPEGSISTLTIQRTEQRDSAMYRCASSPGQGLGTEAFFGQGTRLTVV.

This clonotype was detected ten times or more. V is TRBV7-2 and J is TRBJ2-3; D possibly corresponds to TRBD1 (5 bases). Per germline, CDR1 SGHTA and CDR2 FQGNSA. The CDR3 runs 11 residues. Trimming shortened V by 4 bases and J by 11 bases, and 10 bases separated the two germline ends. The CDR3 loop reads CASSSADRQYF. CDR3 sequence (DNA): TGTGCCAGCAGCTCTGCTGACAGGCAGTATTTT.

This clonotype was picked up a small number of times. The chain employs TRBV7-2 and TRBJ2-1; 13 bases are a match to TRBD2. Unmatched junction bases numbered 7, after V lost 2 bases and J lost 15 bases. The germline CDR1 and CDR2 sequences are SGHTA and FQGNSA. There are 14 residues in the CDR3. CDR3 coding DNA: TGTGCCAGCAGCTTAACTAGCGGGGGGGTAGCGCGGTTCTTC. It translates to CASSLTSGGVARFF.

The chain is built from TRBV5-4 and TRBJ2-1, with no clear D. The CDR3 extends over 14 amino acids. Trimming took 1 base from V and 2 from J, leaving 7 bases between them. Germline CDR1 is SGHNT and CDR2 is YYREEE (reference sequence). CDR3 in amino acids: CASSLSTAYNEQFF. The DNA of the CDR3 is TGTGCCAGCAGCTTGTCAACGGCCTACAATGAGCAGTTCTTC.